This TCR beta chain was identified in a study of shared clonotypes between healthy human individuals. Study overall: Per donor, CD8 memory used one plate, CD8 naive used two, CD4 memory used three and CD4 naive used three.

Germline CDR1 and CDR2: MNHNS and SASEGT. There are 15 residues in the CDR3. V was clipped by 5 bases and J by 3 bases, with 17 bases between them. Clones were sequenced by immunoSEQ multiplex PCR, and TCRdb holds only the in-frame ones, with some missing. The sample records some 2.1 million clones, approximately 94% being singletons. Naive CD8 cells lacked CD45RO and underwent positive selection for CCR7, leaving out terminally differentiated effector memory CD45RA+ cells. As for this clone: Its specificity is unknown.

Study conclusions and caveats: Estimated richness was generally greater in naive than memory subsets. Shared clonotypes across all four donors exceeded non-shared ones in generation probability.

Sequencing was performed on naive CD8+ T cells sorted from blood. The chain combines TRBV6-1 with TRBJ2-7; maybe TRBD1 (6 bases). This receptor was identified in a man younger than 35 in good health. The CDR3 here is CASSTGQSSFYEQYF. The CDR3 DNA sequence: TGTGCCAGCAGTACCGGACAGTCCTCTTTCTACGAGCAGTACTTC.